This passage covers 32 T cell receptor beta chains from one sample sequenced in a study of shared clonotypes between healthy human individuals. Sequencing was performed with immunoSEQ multiplex PCR; in TCRdb, only in-frame clones are kept and a portion is missing. Of hundreds of thousands of clones listed, approximately 79% are singletons. Input material: memory CD4+ T cells sorted from blood. The subset was: CD45RA-negative fraction. These receptors all stem from a woman between 25 and 40 years old in good health.

This chain connects TRBV19 to TRBJ2-2; D might be TRBD2 (6 bases). V was trimmed by 5 bases and J by 4 bases, leaving 20 bases between them. The CDR3 is made up of 17 amino acids. Germline V gives CDR1 LNHDA, CDR2 SQIVND (reference sequence). The CDR3 reads CASSLGTPKGITGELFF. Written as DNA, the CDR3 is TGTGCCAGTAGTCTTGGGACTCCGAAGGGGATCACCGGGGAGCTGTTTTTT. The whole variable domain, remainder taken from reference TRBV19 and TRBJ2-2, is DGGITQSPKYLFRKEGQNVTLSCEQNLNHDAMYWYRQDPGQGLRLIYYSQIVNDFQKGDIAEGYSVSREKKESFPLTVTSAQKNPTAFYLCASSLGTPKGITGELFFGEGSRLTVL.

On this clone: A read error likely explains this, since a far larger clone differs by one base. The chain combines TRBV4-1 with TRBJ2-7, with TRBD2 matching over 10 bases. Germline V gene lookup returns CDR1 MGHRA and CDR2 YSYEKL. This CDR3 spans 20 amino acids. CDR3 in amino acids: CVSSPGGKLSSGRPTYEQYF. For the CDR3, the DNA is TGCGTCAGCAGCCCGGGAGGAAAGTTGTCTAGCGGGAGACCCACCTACGAGCAGTACTTC.

This clone came up a few times. Additional DNA sequences in this sample encode the identical CDR3. This rearrangement joins TRBV5-1 to TRBJ2-1; D perhaps matches TRBD2 (5 bases). This CDR3 contains 14 residues. CDR1 SGHRS and CDR2 YFSETQ come from the germline V gene. V was pared by 0 bases and J by 4 bases, with 8 bases between. CDR3 loop: CASSLEGGYNEQFF. The CDR3 region has the DNA TGCGCCAGCAGCTTGGAGGGCGGGTACAATGAGCAGTTCTTC.

The gene calls are TRBV5-1 and TRBJ2-2; 9 positions agree with TRBD1. The ends lost 6 bases at V and 4 bases at J; junction bases unmatched: 13. CDR1 SGHRS and CDR2 YFSETQ come from the germline V gene. The CDR3 has 17 amino acids. The CDR3 loop is CASTKSTGGRVTGELFF. DNA of the CDR3: TGCGCCAGCACAAAATCTACAGGGGGCCGGGTCACCGGGGAGCTGTTTTTT.

J is TRBJ1-1 and V is TRBV6-1; the D gene is possibly TRBD1 (6 bases). Germline CDR1 is MNHNS and CDR2 is SASEGT. This CDR3 contains 15 residues. Deletions cut 3 bases from V and 1 base from J, with 12 bases between. The CDR3 nucleotides read TGTGCCAGCAGTGACTTAGGACAGCCGAACACTGAAGCTTTCTTT. This codes for CASSDLGQPNTEAFF.

This chain links TRBV6-4 with TRBJ2-3, with 8 bases fitting TRBD1. Germline V gene lookup returns CDR1 MRHNA and CDR2 SNTAGT. The CDR3 has 13 residues. Unmatched junction bases numbered 3, after V lost 5 bases and J lost 5 bases. CDR3 DNA sequence: TGTGCCAGCAGTCCAGGGGGCGAAGATACGCAGTATTTT. Protein sequence: CASSPGGEDTQYF.

In this sample, this clone turned up once. CDR3 in amino acids: CASSPDVIVQPQHF. In DNA, the CDR3 is TGTGCCAGCTCACCGGACGTGATAGTCCAGCCCCAGCATTTT. The gene calls are TRBV18 and TRBJ1-5; D is unresolved. There are 14 residues in the CDR3. Germline assignment: CDR1 KGHSH and CDR2 LQKENI. V gave up 3 bases and J gave up 7 bases, with 13 bases separating them.

This sequence joins TRBV12-5 and TRBJ2-7; D not resolved. The length of the CDR3 is 13 residues. V shed 6 bases and J shed 7 bases, with 16 bases lying between them. The germline CDR1 and CDR2 sequences are LGHNT and FRNRAP. The CDR3: CASGQSASREQYF. Written as DNA, the CDR3 is TGTGCTAGTGGCCAATCGGCCTCCAGGGAGCAGTACTTC.

This rearrangement joins TRBV23-1 to TRBJ2-7, with TRBD2 identical over 11 bases. TRBV23-1 belongs to the ORF category, with a function that is uncertain. This CDR3 spans 22 amino acids. V gave up 0 bases and J gave up 6 bases; unmatched junction bases: 25. Here the CDR3 DNA reads TGCGCCAGCAGTCAATCACCCCATTTTACGATTGGACCCGGGACTAGCGGCGGCGAGCAGTACTTC. It specifies CASSQSPHFTIGPGTSGGEQYF.

The CDR3: CASRMVPSGNTIYF. As DNA, the CDR3 is TGTGCCAGCAGAATGGTCCCCTCTGGAAACACCATATATTTT. V usage is TRBV7-8 and J usage is TRBJ1-3; D is undetermined. This CDR3 has 14 residues. V gave up 6 bases and J gave up 0 bases, with 9 bases separating them. Germline CDR1 SGHVS, CDR2 FQNEAQ.

Only one count was recorded for this clone. V and J are TRBV5-4 and TRBJ2-7; a weak D match, TRBD2 (6 bases). Looked up from germline, CDR1 is SGHNT and CDR2 is YYREEE (reference sequence). The CDR3 is made up of 16 amino acids. V was cut by 4 bases and J by 4 bases, with 21 bases left in between. The DNA for the CDR3 is TGTGCCAGCAGCCTCGGAGGAGTAGCGGCAACTTACGAGCAGTACTTC. It translates to CASSLGGVAATYEQYF.

Here the CDR3 reads CASSLSGRAAETQYF. The CDR3 nucleotides are TGTGCCAGCAGCCTTAGCGGGAGGGCCGCAGAGACCCAGTACTTC. The chain employs TRBV9 and TRBJ2-5, with 11 bases fitting TRBD2. V lost 4 bases to trimming and J lost 4 bases; unmatched junction nucleotides: 6. This CDR3 contains 15 residues. CDR1 and CDR2 from the germline V gene are SGDLS and YYNGEE.

The V call is TRBV9, the J call TRBJ2-7; D may be TRBD2 (5 bases). This CDR3 is 14 amino acids long. Trimming cost V 3 bases and J 2 bases, with 12 bases left between them. CDR1 is SGDLS, CDR2 YYNGEE, per germline. The CDR3 nucleotides read TGTGCCAGCAGCGGGGGAGTCTCCGCCTACGAGCAGTACTTC. The encoded protein is CASSGGVSAYEQYF.

This chain joins TRBV27 and TRBJ2-5, with unresolved D. Germline assignment: CDR1 MNHEY and CDR2 SMNVEV (reference sequence). The CDR3 contains 14 residues. V was trimmed by 6 bases and J by 4 bases, leaving 15 bases between them. The CDR3 reads CASSPSRPGETQYF. The CDR3 DNA reads as TGTGCCAGCAGCCCGTCGCGGCCTGGAGAGACCCAGTACTTC.

The gene calls are TRBV7-9 and TRBJ2-1; D gene uncertain. Trimming took 2 bases from V and 13 from J, leaving 18 bases between them. The CDR3 spans 14 residues. Per the germline V gene, CDR1 is SEHNR and CDR2 is FQNEAQ (reference sequence). CDR3 sequence reads: CASSLSPPMVVQFF. CDR3 DNA: TGTGCCAGCAGCTTATCGCCCCCGATGGTAGTTCAGTTCTTC. The entire variable domain, with the rest obtained from reference TRBV7-9 and TRBJ2-1, is as follows: DTGVSQNPRHKITKRGQNVTFRCDPISEHNRLYWYRQTLGQGPEFLTYFQNEAQLEKSRLLSDRFSAERPKGSFSTLEIQRTEQGDSAMYLCASSLSPPMVVQFFGPGTRLTVL.

The chain combines TRBV7-8 with TRBJ2-7; 7 bases are shared with TRBD1. Germline V gene data show CDR1 as SGHVS and CDR2 as FQNEAQ. The CDR3 has 15 amino acids. The trim removed 3 bases at V and 7 bases at J, leaving 12 bases unmatched. CDR3 residues: CASSFSGTAPQEQYF. CDR3 bases: TGTGCCAGCAGCTTTTCCGGGACAGCGCCTCAGGAGCAGTACTTC.

CDR3 residues: CASSYRAQSYEQYF. CDR3 bases: TGTGCCAGCAGTTACCGAGCCCAAAGTTACGAGCAGTACTTC. The chain joins TRBV6-5 to TRBJ2-7; D is undetermined. Germline CDR1 is MNHEY and CDR2 is SVGAGI. The V gene lost 2 bases and the J gene lost 4 bases, with 12 bases spanning the gap. CDR3 length: 14 amino acids.

This rearrangement joins TRBV7-9 to TRBJ2-1, with 7 positions matching TRBD2. The ends lost 2 bases at V and 8 bases at J; junction bases unmatched: 6. Per germline, CDR1 SEHNR and CDR2 FQNEAQ (reference sequence). This CDR3 has 14 residues. CDR3 sequence reads: CASSLQRDSHEQFF. Written as DNA, the CDR3 is TGTGCCAGCAGCTTACAGCGGGACTCCCATGAGCAGTTCTTC.

This clone has a handful of counts. The chain links TRBV29-1 to TRBJ2-7; possible D gene TRBD2, 5 bases. Deletions cut 8 bases from V and 3 bases from J, with 14 bases between. This CDR3 is 12 amino acids long. Germline CDR1 SQVTM, CDR2 ANQGSEA. The CDR3 protein is CSSRDLDYEQYF. Here the CDR3 DNA reads TGCAGCTCCCGGGATTTAGACTACGAGCAGTACTTC.

V gene TRBV5-6 combines with J gene TRBJ2-5; tentative D call: TRBD2 (6 bases). CDR1 and CDR2 from the germline V gene are SGHDT and YYEEEE. The CDR3 extends over 14 amino acids. Trimming removed 4 bases from V and 7 bases from J, with 17 bases in between. The CDR3 protein is CASSPPRRAGTQYF. The CDR3 region has the DNA TGTGCCAGCAGCCCCCCCCGAAGAGCGGGGACCCAGTACTTC.

This clone was found a few times. The chain uses TRBV14 and TRBJ2-3; a weak D match, TRBD2 (5 bases). The germline V and J ends were trimmed by 0 bases and 5 bases, with 18 bases remaining between them. Per the germline V gene, CDR1 is SGHDN and CDR2 is FVKESK. This CDR3 spans 17 amino acids. The CDR3 DNA is TGTGCCAGCAGCCAAGATTTGACTAAGGTTGCGGTAGATACGCAGTATTTT. This encodes CASSQDLTKVAVDTQYF.

The genes are TRBV7-3 and TRBJ1-5; D unresolved. Germline V CDR1 and CDR2: SGHTA, FQGTGA. CDR3 length: 13 residues. V lost 5 bases and J lost 0, with 5 bases in between. CDR3 protein: CASSRDSNQPQHF. The CDR3 DNA is TGTGCCAGCAGCCGAGATAGCAATCAGCCCCAGCATTTT.

The rearrangement links TRBV11-3 to TRBJ2-5, with TRBD2 identical over 7 bases. The J call may be wrong; the DNA end is better matched by TRBJ2-7. The germline gives CDR1 SGHNT, CDR2 YENEEA. This CDR3 region has 14 residues. CDR3 amino acids: CASSLSGGTYEQYF. The CDR3 DNA follows: TGTGCCAGCAGCTTGTCGGGGGGAACCTACGAGCAGTACTTC.

The J gene is TRBJ2-3, the V gene TRBV5-1; D is uncertain. Germline CDR1 SGHRS, CDR2 YFSETQ. The CDR3 is 14 residues long. Between the trimmed V and J ends, which lost 3 bases and 6 bases, there was a span of 14 bases. CDR3 amino acids: CASSSRVSDDTQYF. CDR3 sequence (DNA): TGCGCCAGCAGCTCTCGAGTTAGTGACGATACGCAGTATTTT.

The V call is TRBV10-3, the J call TRBJ2-2; D call uncertain. Trimming took 4 bases from V and 7 from J, leaving 16 bases between them. CDR1 ENHRY and CDR2 SYGVKD come from the germline V gene. There are 15 residues in the CDR3. The CDR3 here is CAISGDASGFGELFF. The CDR3 DNA reads TGTGCCATCAGTGGGGATGCGTCAGGCTTCGGGGAGCTGTTTTTT.

This clone has ten or more counts. The J gene is TRBJ1-5, the V gene TRBV28; a weak D match, TRBD1 (5 bases). The CDR3 contains 16 residues. Germline V gives CDR1 MDHEN, CDR2 SYDVKM. Trimming cost V 10 bases and J 3 bases, with 22 bases left between them. The CDR3 sequence is CATHRPSRQVNQPQHF. DNA of the CDR3: TGTGCCACTCACAGGCCCTCGAGACAAGTCAATCAGCCCCAGCATTTT.

This chain links TRBV10-1 with TRBJ1-5; perhaps TRBD1 as D (5 bases). Germline V gives CDR1 WNHNN, CDR2 SYGVQD (reference sequence). Deletions cut 5 bases from V and 4 bases from J, with 9 bases between. The CDR3 contains 13 residues. CDR3 nucleotides: TGCGCCAGCAGTAGGGGCCCGAATCAGCCCCAGCATTTT. Its protein is CASSRGPNQPQHF.

This clone was recorded once. The chain has TRBV7-6 and TRBJ2-2; 8 nucleotides align to TRBD2. The J segment lost 5 bases and the V segment lost 0 bases, leaving 8 bases of the junction unmatched. The CDR3 spans 17 residues. Germline CDR1 and CDR2: SGHVS and FNYEAQ. CDR3 residues: CASSLALIAGRTGELFF. The CDR3 nucleotides read TGTGCCAGCAGCTTAGCTTTAATAGCGGGGAGGACCGGGGAGCTGTTTTTT.

The CDR3 spells CASRGGGSGANVLTF. DNA of the CDR3: TGTGCCAGCAGGGGAGGGGGCTCTGGGGCCAACGTCCTGACTTTC. This chain joins TRBV6-1 and TRBJ2-6, with a tentative D call TRBD2 (7 bases). Deletions cut 6 bases from V and 0 bases from J, with 9 bases between. From germline, CDR1 is MNHNS and CDR2 SASEGT. CDR3 length: 15 amino acids.

This clone has more than one count but fewer than ten. The chain links TRBV9 to TRBJ2-7, with 15 bases identical to TRBD2. CDR3 length: 17 amino acids. The trim removed 0 bases at V and 3 bases at J, leaving 4 bases unmatched. Germline loops: CDR1 SGDLS, CDR2 YYNGEE. Here the CDR3 reads CASSVGRTSGRVYEQYF. The CDR3 DNA is TGTGCCAGCAGCGTAGGTAGGACTAGCGGGAGGGTCTACGAGCAGTACTTC.

With respect to this clone: Other DNA sequences from this sample encode an identical CDR3 as well. This chain joins TRBV5-1 and TRBJ2-7, with 8 bases fitting TRBD1. The CDR3 is 14 amino acids. Germline V gene data show CDR1 as SGHRS and CDR2 as YFSETQ. J was trimmed by 3 bases and V by 4 bases; bases with no gene match: 6. The CDR3 loop reads CASSLGQGVYEQYF. CDR3 coding DNA: TGCGCCAGCAGCCTTGGACAGGGAGTCTACGAGCAGTACTTC. Full variable domain (rest looked up from reference TRBV5-1 and TRBJ2-7): KAGVTQTPRYLIKTRGQQVTLSCSPISGHRSVSWYQQTPGQGLQFLFEYFSETQRNKGNFPGRFSGRQFSNSRSEMNVSTLELGDSALYLCASSLGQGVYEQYFGPGTRLTVT.

The chain links TRBV27 to TRBJ1-1; D uncertain. V was trimmed by 7 bases and J by 0 bases, leaving 15 bases between them. CDR3 length equals 15 residues. CDR1 is MNHEY and CDR2 is SMNVEV in the germline V gene (reference sequence). The CDR3 DNA reads as TGTGCCAGCAAGAACCACGGGCGGGTGAACACTGAAGCTTTCTTT. Amino acids: CASKNHGRVNTEAFF.